The next 26 T cell receptor beta chains were all read from a single sample in a study of blood T cell repertoires in COVID-19. Only in-frame clones appear in the TCRdb table, and some are missing; sequencing was by immunoSEQ multiplex PCR. In the table there are around 200,000 clones, roughly 85% of which are singletons. The sequenced sample was peripheral blood. The receptors originated from a man aged 55 to 69 with acute or convalescent COVID-19.

The chain recombines TRBV5-5 with TRBJ1-1; D call uncertain. The CDR3 length is 14 residues. CDR1 SGHKS and CDR2 YYEKEE come from the germline V gene (reference sequence). Deletions cut 0 bases from V and 7 bases from J, with 13 bases between. CDR3 amino acids: CASSLVVGSGEAFF. The CDR3 DNA is TGTGCCAGCAGCTTGGTGGTAGGCTCGGGTGAAGCTTTCTTT.

This clone was seen only once. J is TRBJ2-5 and V is TRBV24-1; D is undetermined. Germline assignment: CDR1 KGHDR and CDR2 SFDVKD. This CDR3 has 13 residues. Trimming stripped 9 bases from V and 5 bases from J, with 15 bases between. The CDR3 DNA is TGTGCCACCCAAGCAGGATCTCTGGAGACCCAGTACTTC. It is translated as CATQAGSLETQYF.

The chain recombines TRBV3-1 (or the pseudogene TRBV3-2) with TRBJ2-1, with D perhaps matching TRBD1 (6 bases). V gave up 0 bases and J gave up 4 bases, with 10 bases separating them. CDR1 and CDR2 from the germline V gene are LGHDT and YNNKEL (reference sequence). The CDR3 runs 15 residues. CDR3 coding DNA: TGTGCCAGCAGCCAAGAGGCACAGGGATACAATGAGCAGTTCTTC. Protein sequence: CASSQEAQGYNEQFF.

The V call is TRBV11-2, the J call TRBJ1-1; tentatively, D is TRBD1 (6 bases). Between the trimmed V and J ends, which lost 5 bases and 5 bases, there was a span of 18 bases. Germline V gene sequence: CDR1 SGHAT, CDR2 FQNNGV. The CDR3 length is 15 residues. CDR3 sequence: CASSKPGRGDTEAFF. CDR3 nucleotide sequence: TGTGCCAGCAGCAAGCCCGGCAGGGGAGATACTGAAGCTTTCTTT. The full variable domain, its missing parts supplied by reference TRBV11-2 and TRBJ1-1, is EAGVAQSPRYKIIEKRQSVAFWCNPISGHATLYWYQQILGQGPKLLIQFQNNGVVDDSQLPKDRFSAERLKGVDSTLKIQPAKLEDSAVYLCASSKPGRGDTEAFFGQGTRLTVV.

The chain combines TRBV6-1 with TRBJ2-3; 14 nucleotides align to TRBD2. CDR3 length equals 19 residues. CDR1 and CDR2 from the germline V gene are MNHNS and SASEGT. V was pared by 4 bases and J by 2 bases, with 11 bases of the junction left unmatched. CDR3 bases: TGTGCCAGCAGTGGGATGGGGACTAGCGGGAGAATTAACACAGATACGCAGTATTTT. Translating it yields CASSGMGTSGRINTDTQYF.

The rearrangement uses TRBV27 and TRBJ1-2; 9 bases align to TRBD1. Germline V gene lookup returns CDR1 MNHEY and CDR2 SMNVEV (reference sequence). The V gene end was trimmed by 2 bases and the J gene end by 8 bases; junction bases not matched to a gene: 18. This CDR3 has 18 amino acids. CDR3 nucleotides: TGTGCCAGCAGTTTAAGGGGACAGGGAGCTTCGGGGGCCGTCGGCTACACCTTC. Protein: CASSLRGQGASGAVGYTF.

The gene calls are TRBV7-9 and TRBJ2-7; D is possibly TRBD1 (6 bases). Germline V gives CDR1 SEHNR, CDR2 FQNEAQ (reference sequence). CDR3 length: 16 amino acids. Between the trimmed V and J ends, which lost 5 bases and 4 bases, there was a span of 21 bases. The CDR3, as DNA: TGTGCCAGCAGCCTCTATAGGGCTACCGGGACATACGAGCAGTACTTC. It codes for CASSLYRATGTYEQYF.

This chain joins TRBV29-1 and TRBJ1-1; D is unresolved. The ends were cut back, 4 bases at V and 1 base at J, with 7 bases in the middle. This CDR3 comprises 12 residues. Germline-derived CDR1 and CDR2 are SQVTM and ANQGSEA. CDR3 DNA sequence: TGCAGCGTTGGACAAGAGAACACTGAAGCTTTCTTT. This codes for CSVGQENTEAFF.

The chain links TRBV7-9 to TRBJ1-2, with TRBD1 matching over 7 bases. V trimming: 4 bases; J trimming: 4 bases; junction bases outside the gene matches: 3. CDR1 is SEHNR, CDR2 FQNEAQ, per germline (reference sequence). The CDR3 sequence is 13 residues long. DNA for the CDR3: TGTGCCAGCAGCTCCTGGGACAGCTATGGCTACACCTTC. Amino acids: CASSSWDSYGYTF. The full variable domain, completed using reference TRBV7-9 and TRBJ1-2, is DTGVSQNPRHKITKRGQNVTFRCDPISEHNRLYWYRQTLGQGPEFLTYFQNEAQLEKSRLLSDRFSAERPKGSFSTLEIQRTEQGDSAMYLCASSSWDSYGYTFGSGTRLTVV.

The chain joins TRBV19 to TRBJ2-7; 8 nucleotides match TRBD2. V lost 5 bases and J lost 0; bases outside the gene matches: 15. The CDR3 is 18 amino acids. Per germline, CDR1 LNHDA and CDR2 SQIVND (reference sequence). CDR3 amino acids: CASSGRAGVTGSSYEQYF. The CDR3 coding sequence is TGTGCCAGTAGTGGGCGAGCGGGAGTCACAGGGTCCTCCTACGAGCAGTACTTC. Supplemented by reference TRBV19 and TRBJ2-7, the full variable domain reads DGGITQSPKYLFRKEGQNVTLSCEQNLNHDAMYWYRQDPGQGLRLIYYSQIVNDFQKGDIAEGYSVSREKKESFPLTVTSAQKNPTAFYLCASSGRAGVTGSSYEQYFGPGTRLTVT.

V usage is TRBV11-2 and J usage is TRBJ1-5, with TRBD1 matching 8 bases. Germline values: CDR1 SGHAT, CDR2 FQNNGV. Trimming removed 5 bases from V and 6 bases from J; junction bases left unmatched: 6. The CDR3 has 14 residues. In DNA form, the CDR3 reads TGTGCCAGCAGCGCGGACAGGGTGGGTCAGCCCCAGCATTTT. Amino acid sequence: CASSADRVGQPQHF.

The chain carries TRBV27 and TRBJ2-1; D call uncertain. Germline loops: CDR1 MNHEY, CDR2 SMNVEV (reference sequence). This CDR3 comprises 19 residues. The V gene lost 2 bases and the J gene lost 1 base, with 21 bases spanning the gap. DNA of the CDR3: TGTGCCAGCAGTTTACCCGATCGAGGTGCCCCTTGGTCCTACAATGAGCAGTTCTTC. Its translation: CASSLPDRGAPWSYNEQFF.

This chain joins TRBV12-3 or TRBV12-4 and TRBJ2-7; D remains unclear. Trimming removed 5 bases at V and 6 bases at J, with 8 bases between. This CDR3 comprises 11 residues. CDR3 DNA: TGTGCCAGCAGTGCACCCGGCGAGCAGTACTTC. The encoded protein is CASSAPGEQYF.

V gene TRBV27 combines with J gene TRBJ2-2; possible D gene TRBD2, 6 bases. This CDR3 has 14 residues. Trimming pared 6 bases from V and 6 bases from J, leaving 14 bases between. In germline, CDR1 is MNHEY, CDR2 SMNVEV (reference sequence). CDR3 DNA sequence: TGTGCCAGCAGGTTAGCGGCTGAGGCCGGGGAGCTGTTTTTT. Amino acids: CASRLAAEAGELFF.

The chain employs TRBV6-2 or TRBV6-3 and TRBJ2-1; TRBD2 aligns across 8 bases. Germline V gives CDR1 MNHEY, CDR2 SVGEGT. The CDR3 extends over 15 amino acids. J gave up 2 bases and V 5 bases, and 5 bases lay outside the gene matches. The CDR3 DNA reads as TGTGCCAGCAGTCCCCCGGGACTAGCCTACAATGAGCAGTTCTTC. As protein: CASSPPGLAYNEQFF.

This sequence joins TRBV20-1 and TRBJ2-2, with a tentative D call TRBD2 (6 bases). V was pared by 3 bases and J by 7 bases, with 21 bases between. The germline CDR1 and CDR2 sequences are DFQATT and SNEGSKA (reference sequence). This CDR3 comprises 16 residues. CDR3 amino acids: CSASRIGRSLGGELFF. For the CDR3, the DNA is TGCAGTGCTAGTAGGATTGGGAGGTCATTAGGCGGGGAGCTGTTTTTT.

The V gene is TRBV9, the J gene TRBJ2-7; 7 positions match TRBD2. Germline lookup yields CDR1 SGDLS and CDR2 YYNGEE. CDR3 length: 14 amino acids. V was pared by 4 bases and J by 5 bases, with 9 bases of the junction left unmatched. CDR3: CASSSGDGRNEQYF. CDR3 nucleotides: TGTGCCAGCAGCTCGGGGGACGGGAGGAACGAGCAGTACTTC.

The chain combines TRBV5-4 with TRBJ1-2, with 9 positions matching TRBD1. The CDR3 extends over 16 amino acids. Germline CDR1 and CDR2: SGHNT and YYREEE (reference sequence). The V gene end was trimmed by 2 bases and the J gene end by 8 bases; junction bases not matched to a gene: 13. In DNA form, the CDR3 reads TGTGCCAGCAGCTTCCTCCGGGACAGGGATTTTGAGGGCTACACCTTC. This translates into CASSFLRDRDFEGYTF. The full variable domain, its missing parts supplied by reference TRBV5-4 and TRBJ1-2, is ETGVTQSPTHLIKTRGQQVTLRCSSQSGHNTVSWYQQALGQGPQFIFQYYREEENGRGNFPPRFSGLQFPNYSSELNVNALELDDSALYLCASSFLRDRDFEGYTFGSGTRLTVV.

The genes are TRBV7-3 and TRBJ2-2, with a possible D match to TRBD1 (6 bases). Looked up from germline, CDR1 is SGHTA and CDR2 is FQGTGA. V shed 1 base and J shed 6 bases, with 9 bases lying between them. This CDR3 comprises 14 residues. DNA for the CDR3: TGTGCCAGCAGCTTAAACAGGGTAGCCGGGGAGCTGTTTTTT. Translating it yields CASSLNRVAGELFF.

The chain joins TRBV27 to TRBJ2-5; D is possibly TRBD2 (6 bases). CDR3 length: 14 residues. Between the trimmed V and J ends, which lost 5 bases and 4 bases, there was a span of 14 bases. Germline V gene lookup returns CDR1 MNHEY and CDR2 SMNVEV (reference sequence). CDR3 residues: CASSQNGGRETQYF. CDR3 DNA: TGTGCCAGCAGTCAGAACGGGGGAAGAGAGACCCAGTACTTC.

The rearrangement uses TRBV13 and TRBJ2-3; 10 nucleotides match TRBD1. V shed 5 bases and J 3 bases; nucleotides not matched to a gene: 8. This CDR3 has 16 residues. Germline V gene lookup returns CDR1 PRHDT and CDR2 FYEKMQ (reference sequence). The DNA for the CDR3 is TGTGCCAGCAGCAAACCGGGACAGGGGTCAACAGATACGCAGTATTTT. It codes for CASSKPGQGSTDTQYF.

The V call is TRBV28, the J call TRBJ2-1; the match to TRBD1 covers 8 bases. V was clipped by 5 bases and J by 1 base; unmatched bases: 16. Looked up from germline, CDR1 is MDHEN and CDR2 is SYDVKM. There are 19 residues in the CDR3. The CDR3 DNA is TGTGCCAGCAGTCCACTGAGGCAGGGGGCTAGCGCATCCTACAATGAGCAGTTCTTC. Its translation: CASSPLRQGASASYNEQFF.

The chain employs TRBV27 and TRBJ1-5; no definite D call. The V end was cut by 0 bases, the J end by 7 bases, with 16 bases between. The CDR3 sequence is 16 residues long. Germline values: CDR1 MNHEY, CDR2 SMNVEV (reference sequence). CDR3 coding DNA: TGTGCCAGCAGTTTATCGGCGCAGGTGGAGGGACAGCCCCAGCATTTT. Protein product: CASSLSAQVEGQPQHF.

The chain employs TRBV19 and TRBJ1-6; D remains ambiguous. Germline V gene sequence: CDR1 LNHDA, CDR2 SQIVND (reference sequence). The V and J ends lost 0 bases and 3 bases respectively, with 12 bases between them. There are 17 residues in the CDR3. The DNA for the CDR3 is TGTGCCAGTAGTATAGACCACGGTCGGGACTATAATTCACCCCTCCACTTT. Translating gives CASSIDHGRDYNSPLHF.

The J gene is TRBJ1-1, the V gene TRBV7-2; D not certain. Trimming stripped 5 bases from V and 1 base from J, with 14 bases between. This CDR3 region has 15 residues. Germline loops: CDR1 SGHTA, CDR2 FQGNSA. Here the CDR3 reads CASSPLGYGNTEAFF. In nucleotides, the CDR3 is TGTGCCAGCAGCCCTCTCGGGTACGGGAACACTGAAGCTTTCTTT.

The V call is TRBV28, the J call TRBJ2-2; tentative D call: TRBD1 (5 bases). CDR3 size: 14 residues. In germline, CDR1 is MDHEN, CDR2 SYDVKM. Trimming left V 3 bases short and J 2 bases short, with 7 bases between. The CDR3 here is CASSFRGNTGELFF. The CDR3, as DNA: TGTGCCAGCAGTTTTAGGGGAAACACCGGGGAGCTGTTTTTT.